This record concerns one TCR beta chain sequence. Data came from immunoSEQ multiplex PCR; TCRdb stores just in-frame clones and leaves some out. This sample has 150,000 to 200,000 clones, with 85% found just once. This entry belongs to a study of cytomegalovirus exposure and HLA in healthy donors. The germline gives CDR1 SGHVS, CDR2 FQNEAQ. The CDR3 is made up of 14 amino acids. The V and J ends lost 5 bases and 6 bases, in that order; junction bases with no gene match: 4. The receptor comes from a young man in good health and CMV-seropositive. The chain links TRBV7-8 to TRBJ2-3; TRBD2 matches at 11 bases. Source material: PBMCs. In DNA, the CDR3 is TGTGCCAGCAGCCTTAGCGGGGGGGTGGATACGCAGTATTTT. It encodes CASSLSGGVDTQYF.